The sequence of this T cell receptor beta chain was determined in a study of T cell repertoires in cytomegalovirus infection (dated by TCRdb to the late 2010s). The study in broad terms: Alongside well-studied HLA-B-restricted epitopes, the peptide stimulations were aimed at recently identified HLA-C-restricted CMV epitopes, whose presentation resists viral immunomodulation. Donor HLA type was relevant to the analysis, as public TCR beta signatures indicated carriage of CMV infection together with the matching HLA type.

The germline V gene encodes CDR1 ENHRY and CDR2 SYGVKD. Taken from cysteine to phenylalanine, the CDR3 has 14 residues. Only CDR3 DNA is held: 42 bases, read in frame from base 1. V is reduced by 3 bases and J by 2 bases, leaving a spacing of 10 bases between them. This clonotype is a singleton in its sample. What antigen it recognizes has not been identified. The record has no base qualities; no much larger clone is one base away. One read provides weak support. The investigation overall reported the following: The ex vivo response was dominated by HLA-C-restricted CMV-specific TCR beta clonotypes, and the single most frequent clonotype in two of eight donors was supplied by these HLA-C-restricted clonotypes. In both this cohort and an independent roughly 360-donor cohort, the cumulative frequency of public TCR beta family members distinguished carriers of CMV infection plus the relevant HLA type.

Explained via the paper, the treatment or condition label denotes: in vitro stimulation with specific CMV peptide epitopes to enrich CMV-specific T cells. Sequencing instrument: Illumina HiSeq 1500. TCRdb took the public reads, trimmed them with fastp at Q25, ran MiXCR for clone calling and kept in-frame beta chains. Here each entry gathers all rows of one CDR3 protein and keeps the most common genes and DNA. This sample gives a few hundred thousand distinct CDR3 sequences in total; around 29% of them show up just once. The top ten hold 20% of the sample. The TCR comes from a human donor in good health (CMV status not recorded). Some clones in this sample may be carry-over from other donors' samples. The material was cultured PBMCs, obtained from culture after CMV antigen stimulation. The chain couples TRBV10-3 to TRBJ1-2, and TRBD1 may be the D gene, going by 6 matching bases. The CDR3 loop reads CAISDRGQNYGYTF. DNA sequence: TGTGCCATCAGTGACAGGGGACAAAACTATGGCTACACCTTC.